The next 11 T cell receptor beta chains were all read from a single sample in a study of monozygotic twins with inflammatory bowel disease. Reprocessing the 5' RACE reads, TCRdb reports a single entry for every CDR3 protein and omits DNA. The sample holds a few hundred thousand distinct CDR3 sequences. The sequenced sample consisted of blood. Receptors originate from a human donor with ulcerative colitis or Crohn's disease, or a healthy co-twin of an affected twin (not recorded which).

The rearrangement uses TRBV10-3 and TRBJ1-2; TCRdb lists TRBD1, though no DNA is available to test this call. The CDR3 has 13 amino acids. The germline V gene has CDR1 ENHRY and CDR2 SYGVKD. CDR3 in amino acids: CAILDRGGYGYTF.

The chain carries TRBV6-2 or TRBV6-3 and TRBJ1-1. The CDR3 consists of 14 residues. Germline CDR1 MNHEY, CDR2 SVGEGT. The CDR3 spells CASSRRVLNTEAFF.

The chain has TRBV5-1 and TRBJ2-7; the D gene TCRdb calls, TRBD1, cannot be checked with no DNA. Germline values: CDR1 SGHRS, CDR2 YFSETQ. This CDR3 has 17 amino acids. CDR3 loop: CASSLRGGGTDLYEQYF.

This sequence joins TRBV7-2 and TRBJ2-7; with no DNA, the TCRdb D assignment of TRBD1 cannot be verified. Germline V CDR1 and CDR2: SGHTA, FQGNSA. The CDR3 spans 14 residues. The CDR3 loop is CASSYRGRSYEQYF. The full variable domain, with the rest looked up from reference TRBV7-2 and TRBJ2-7, is GAGVSQSPSNKVTEKGKDVELRCDPISGHTALYWYRQSLGQGLEFLIYFQGNSAPDKSGLPSDRFSAERTGGSVSTLTIQRTQQEDSAVYLCASSYRGRSYEQYFGPGTRLTVT.

The CDR3 loop reads CASSQGSGNTIYF. The J gene is TRBJ1-3, the V gene TRBV12-3 or TRBV12-4. The CDR3 is 13 amino acids.

The V gene is TRBV7-2, the J gene TRBJ2-3; checking the TCRdb D call of TRBD2 is not possible without DNA. The CDR3 runs to 17 residues. Germline assignment: CDR1 SGHTA and CDR2 FQGNSA. The CDR3 loop reads CASSAGLAGGFRDTQYF.

J is TRBJ1-3 and V is TRBV15; TCRdb indicates TRBD1, and absent DNA this call remains unverified. The CDR3 contains 16 residues. Germline V gene lookup returns CDR1 LNHNV and CDR2 YYDKDF (reference sequence). The CDR3 is CATSTGQASSGNTIYF.

This chain uses TRBV30 with TRBJ1-2. The CDR3 spans 15 residues. Germline loops: CDR1 GTSNPN, CDR2 SVGIG (reference sequence). The CDR3 spells CAWSGIVLNGYGYTF.

The chain is built from TRBV6-1 and TRBJ1-5. Germline CDR1 is MNHNS and CDR2 is SASEGT. The CDR3 runs 16 residues. The CDR3 region is CASTLRNGRSNQPQHF.

This sequence joins TRBV20-1 and TRBJ1-1; there is no DNA to check the TCRdb D call of TRBD1. Germline V gives CDR1 DFQATT, CDR2 SNEGSKA (reference sequence). This CDR3 region has 17 residues. CDR3 loop: CSANGQGGTIVNTEAFF.

CDR3 amino acids: CASSQSWVGDSPLHF. The V gene is TRBV16, the J gene TRBJ1-6; TCRdb's assignment of TRBD1 cannot be checked, as there is no DNA. CDR1 KGHSY and CDR2 FQNENV come from the germline V gene. The CDR3 spans 15 residues.